The 28 T cell receptor beta chains presented below share a single source sample, sequenced in a study of cytomegalovirus exposure and HLA in healthy donors. PCR amplification relied on 60 Vbeta primers (plus 13 Jbeta primers). The assay was immunoSEQ multiplex PCR, and TCRdb's table has in-frame clones only and misses some. There are nearly 300,000 clones in the sample; around 86% occur only once, and around 4% lies in the top ten. Sequencing was carried out using PBMCs. Source of these receptors: a middle-aged man in good health and CMV-seropositive.

The chain employs TRBV2 and TRBJ2-7; TRBD2 agrees at 12 bases. Germline V gene data show CDR1 as SNHLY and CDR2 as FYNNEI. The V segment lost 6 bases and the J segment 4 bases; nucleotides outside the gene matches: 16. CDR3 length: 18 residues. CDR3 protein: CASRGGSTSGRPSYEQYF. In DNA form, the CDR3 reads TGTGCCAGCAGGGGTGGCAGTACTAGCGGGAGGCCCAGTTACGAGCAGTACTTC.

The chain has TRBV19 and TRBJ1-1; 10 bases agree with TRBD1. CDR3 length equals 15 residues. The ends lost 6 bases at V and 5 bases at J; junction bases unmatched: 9. Germline V gene data show CDR1 as LNHDA and CDR2 as SQIVND (reference sequence). The CDR3 region is CASRVGQGKRTEAFF. In DNA, the CDR3 is TGTGCCAGTAGGGTGGGACAGGGGAAGCGTACTGAAGCTTTCTTT.

This clone appeared once. The chain combines TRBV12-5 with TRBJ2-7; 8 bases map to TRBD2. This CDR3 region has 14 residues. CDR1 and CDR2 from the germline V gene are LGHNT and FRNRAP. The CDR3 bases are TGTGCCCCGCTGCCGGGACTAGACTCCTACGAGCAGTACTTC. This gives the protein CAPLPGLDSYEQYF.

J is TRBJ2-7 and V is TRBV11-2; D perhaps matches TRBD1 (6 bases). The CDR3 is made up of 14 amino acids. The V end lost 3 bases, the J end lost 3 bases, and 12 bases lay between the germline ends. Germline-derived CDR1 and CDR2 are SGHAT and FQNNGV. CDR3: CASSLSQGFYEQYF. CDR3 nucleotide sequence: TGTGCCAGCAGCTTGTCACAGGGTTTCTACGAGCAGTACTTC.

The V call is TRBV5-4, the J call TRBJ1-1; D uncertain. Germline V gene sequence: CDR1 SGHNT, CDR2 YYREEE (reference sequence). CDR3 length: 14 residues. Trimming shortened V by 0 bases and J by 3 bases, and 9 bases separated the two germline ends. The CDR3 coding sequence is TGTGCCAGCAGCTTGGGACCGGCGGACACTGAAGCTTTCTTT. Translated, it gives CASSLGPADTEAFF.

V is TRBV29-1 and J is TRBJ2-5; tentatively, D is TRBD2 (5 bases). The DNA end favors TRBJ2-7, so the J call may be wrong. The germline V gene has CDR1 SQVTM and CDR2 ANQGSEA. This CDR3 contains 13 residues. CDR3 loop: CSVVANTQYEQYF. DNA for the CDR3: TGCAGCGTTGTAGCGAACACACAGTACGAGCAGTACTTC.

The chain has TRBV5-6 and TRBJ2-7; 9 bases fit TRBD1. Germline CDR1 SGHDT, CDR2 YYEEEE. CDR3 length: 13 residues. V was clipped by 3 bases and J by 5 bases; unmatched bases: 3. Here the CDR3 reads CASSWGQGHEQYF. The CDR3 DNA is TGTGCCAGCAGCTGGGGACAGGGCCACGAGCAGTACTTC.

The chain combines TRBV6-5 with TRBJ2-5; 7 nucleotides match TRBD1. V gave up 5 bases and J gave up 1 base; unmatched junction bases: 1. In germline, CDR1 is MNHEY, CDR2 SVGAGI. The CDR3 has 13 residues. Written as DNA, the CDR3 is TGTGCCAGCAGTGGGGACAGCCAAGAGACCCAGTACTTC. Its protein product is CASSGDSQETQYF.

This clone was recorded a few times. This chain uses TRBV7-3 with TRBJ2-6, with TRBD1 matching over 9 bases. Germline V CDR1 and CDR2: SGHTA, FQGTGA. The CDR3 sequence is 16 residues long. Trimming took 8 bases from V and 2 from J; bases not matched to a gene: 7. CDR3 amino acids: CASGGQGAPGANVLTF. The CDR3 nucleotides are TGTGCCAGCGGGGGACAGGGTGCTCCTGGGGCCAACGTCCTGACTTTC.

This chain uses TRBV10-3 with TRBJ2-6; 9 bases line up with TRBD1. V dropped 8 bases and J dropped 2; count of bases not matched to a gene: 16. The CDR3 consists of 19 residues. Per the germline V gene, CDR1 is ENHRY and CDR2 is SYGVKD. CDR3 protein: CAIGPGTGSEKAGANVLTF. The CDR3 bases are TGTGCCATCGGACCCGGGACAGGGTCAGAGAAGGCTGGGGCCAACGTCCTGACTTTC.

Comments on this clone: Other DNA sequences of this sample code for an identical CDR3. The chain couples TRBV7-3 to TRBJ1-1; D is unresolved. The germline V and J ends were trimmed by 0 bases and 0 bases, with 2 bases remaining between them. The CDR3 runs 13 residues. Looked up from germline, CDR1 is SGHTA and CDR2 is FQGTGA. The CDR3 sequence is CASSLTVNTEAFF. CDR3 bases: TGTGCCAGCAGCTTAACCGTGAACACTGAAGCTTTCTTT. Variable domain in full (rest from reference TRBV7-3 and TRBJ1-1): GAGVSQTPSNKVTEKGKYVELRCDPISGHTALYWYRQSLGQGPEFLIYFQGTGAADDSGLPNDRFFAVRPEGSVSTLKIQRTERGDSAVYLCASSLTVNTEAFFGQGTRLTVV.

The rearrangement joins TRBV10-3 to TRBJ2-7; weak D call: TRBD2 (7 bases). Germline CDR1 is ENHRY and CDR2 is SYGVKD. The CDR3 length is 15 residues. V was clipped by 4 bases and J by 3 bases, with 16 bases between them. The CDR3 DNA follows: TGTGCCATCAGTGGGGGGCGGGAGTTGTTCTACGAGCAGTACTTC. This sequence encodes CAISGGRELFYEQYF.

Note on this clone: An end of the junction differs from the germline gene, which may be a read error. CDR3 sequence: CASSLTEYNEQFF. CDR3 bases: TGTGCTAGCAGCTTGACAGAATACAATGAGCAGTTCTTC. The gene calls are TRBV7-7 and TRBJ2-1; maybe TRBD1 (5 bases). The CDR3 runs to 13 residues. Germline lookup yields CDR1 SSHAT and CDR2 FNYEAQ (reference sequence).

The genes are TRBV18 and TRBJ1-1; 8 bases are shared with TRBD1. Per the germline V gene, CDR1 is KGHSH and CDR2 is LQKENI. CDR3 length: 13 amino acids. V shed 5 bases, J shed 7 bases, and the junction held 6 bases outside the gene matches. For the CDR3, the DNA is TGTGCCAGCTCAACAGGGGGAGGTAATGAAGCTTTCTTT. Translating gives CASSTGGGNEAFF.

The rearrangement uses TRBV28 and TRBJ2-7, with D perhaps matching TRBD1 (7 bases). V was clipped by 2 bases and J by 1 base, with 12 bases between them. CDR3 length: 15 amino acids. The V gene's germline CDR1 is MDHEN and CDR2 SYDVKM. The CDR3 loop reads CASSLPQGGSYEQYF. CDR3 coding DNA: TGTGCCAGCAGTTTACCCCAGGGGGGATCCTACGAGCAGTACTTC.

The chain carries TRBV18 and TRBJ2-7, with 7 bases identical to TRBD1. The CDR3 is 15 amino acids. Germline CDR1 reads KGHSH; CDR2 reads LQKENI. Germline trimming cut 6 bases from V and 0 bases from J; bases unmatched to any gene: 8. The CDR3 protein is CASSSRQGYSYEQYF. In nucleotides, the CDR3 is TGTGCCAGCTCCTCTCGACAGGGATACTCCTACGAGCAGTACTTC.

The chain links TRBV10-1 to TRBJ2-3; TRBD2 matches at 13 bases. In germline, CDR1 is WNHNN, CDR2 SYGVQD (reference sequence). There are 16 residues in the CDR3. The V and J ends lost 4 bases and 4 bases, in that order; junction bases with no gene match: 5. CDR3 region: CASSAPGLAGPDTQYF. The CDR3 bases are TGCGCCAGCAGTGCCCCGGGACTAGCGGGACCAGATACGCAGTATTTT.

CDR3 sequence (DNA): TGTGCCAGCAGTTTAACAGGGGGCCGGGACGAGCAGTACTTC. Translated: CASSLTGGRDEQYF. The V and J genes are TRBV5-6 and TRBJ2-7, with TRBD1 matching over 9 bases. The CDR3 sequence is 14 residues long. V shed 5 bases, J shed 5 bases, and the junction held 8 bases outside the gene matches. Germline assignment: CDR1 SGHDT and CDR2 YYEEEE. Full variable domain (outside the CDR3, taken from reference TRBV5-6 and TRBJ2-7): DAGVTQSPTHLIKTRGQQVTLRCSPKSGHDTVSWYQQALGQGPQFIFQYYEEEERQRGNFPDRFSGHQFPNYSSELNVNALLLGDSALYLCASSLTGGRDEQYFGPGTRLTVT.

V usage is TRBV2 and J usage is TRBJ2-3, with D uncertain. Trimming took off 5 bases at V and 5 bases at J, with 8 bases between the two ends. CDR1 and CDR2 from the germline V gene are SNHLY and FYNNEI. This CDR3 region has 12 residues. CDR3 bases: TGTGCCAGCAGTACTATGAGAGATACGCAGTATTTT. Its protein is CASSTMRDTQYF.

This clone was observed a single time. The CDR3, as DNA: TGTGCCAGCAGCTTGGCCAGGGCCAGCAATCAGCCCCAGCATTTT. Translation gives CASSLARASNQPQHF. The chain carries TRBV5-6 and TRBJ1-5, with a weak D call TRBD1 (5 bases). The CDR3 loop spans 15 amino acids. From germline, CDR1 is SGHDT and CDR2 YYEEEE. V dropped 0 bases and J dropped 1 base, with 8 bases sitting between them.

This clone was detected only a few times. The chain employs TRBV6-5 and TRBJ1-4; D is ambiguous. The germline CDR1 and CDR2 sequences are MNHEY and SVGAGI. V was pared by 0 bases and J by 8 bases, with 13 bases between. CDR3 length: 15 amino acids. CDR3 sequence reads: CASSYSQRPGEKLFF. CDR3 DNA: TGTGCCAGCAGTTACTCCCAGCGGCCCGGCGAAAAACTGTTTTTT.

The genes are TRBV9 and TRBJ1-4, with 10 bases identical to TRBD1. The CDR3 runs to 14 residues. The V gene's germline CDR1 is SGDLS and CDR2 YYNGEE. J was trimmed by 8 bases and V by 3 bases; bases with no gene match: 4. The CDR3 region is CASSEDRGQEKLFF. The CDR3, as DNA: TGTGCCAGCAGCGAAGACAGGGGGCAGGAAAAACTGTTTTTT.

This clone has only one observation. The genes are TRBV7-2 and TRBJ2-3; 7 positions match TRBD2. Germline V gives CDR1 SGHTA, CDR2 FQGNSA. V trimming: 4 bases; J trimming: 1 base; junction bases outside the gene matches: 5. The CDR3 runs to 15 residues. The CDR3 reads CASSSSGLRTDTQYF. The CDR3 bases are TGTGCCAGCAGCTCTAGCGGTCTCCGCACAGATACGCAGTATTTT.

This chain connects TRBV6-1 to TRBJ1-5; TRBD1 might be the D (5 bases). The CDR3 totals 16 residues. Germline V gene lookup returns CDR1 MNHNS and CDR2 SASEGT. V shed 1 base and J shed 3 bases, with 13 bases lying between them. Here the CDR3 reads CASSEVGQPHNQPQHF. CDR3 sequence (DNA): TGTGCCAGCAGTGAAGTGGGGCAGCCCCACAATCAGCCCCAGCATTTT.

This chain links TRBV7-9 with TRBJ2-1, with 8 bases identical to TRBD2. CDR1 and CDR2 from the germline V gene are SEHNR and FQNEAQ (reference sequence). V shed 5 bases and J 8 bases; nucleotides not matched to a gene: 11. The CDR3 sequence is 15 residues long. This CDR3 reads CASSPGLARRDEQFF. DNA of the CDR3: TGTGCCAGCAGCCCCGGACTAGCCCGTAGGGATGAGCAGTTCTTC.

This clone was counted a single time. The V and J genes are TRBV2 and TRBJ1-4; 7 positions agree with TRBD1. CDR1 is SNHLY, CDR2 FYNNEI, per germline. This CDR3 region has 14 residues. V dropped 7 bases and J dropped 8; count of bases not matched to a gene: 10. CDR3 amino acids: CASTAVTGREKLFF. In DNA, the CDR3 is TGTGCCAGCACCGCTGTGACAGGGAGAGAAAAACTGTTTTTT.

J is TRBJ2-1 and V is TRBV5-4; TRBD2 aligns across 7 bases. CDR3 length equals 14 residues. The V gene end was trimmed by 2 bases and the J gene end by 4 bases; junction bases not matched to a gene: 3. The germline V gene has CDR1 SGHNT and CDR2 YYREEE (reference sequence). Written as DNA, the CDR3 is TGTGCCAGCAGCTTAGGACTAGGGTACAATGAGCAGTTCTTC. This encodes CASSLGLGYNEQFF.

V is TRBV27 and J is TRBJ1-2; perhaps TRBD1 as D (6 bases). V lost 5 bases and J lost 8, with 15 bases in between. Germline assignment: CDR1 MNHEY and CDR2 SMNVEV (reference sequence). The CDR3 runs to 13 residues. DNA of the CDR3: TGTGCCAGCAGTCAACAGGGTTTTAGGGGCTACACCTTC. Translating it yields CASSQQGFRGYTF.